This TCR beta chain stems from a study of shared clonotypes between healthy human individuals. Details on this clone: Its antigen is unknown.

Some clones are missing from TCRdb's copy, which holds only in-frame ones; the method was immunoSEQ multiplex PCR. Among some 660,000 clones, about three quarters were seen once, and the ten largest hold around 1.8%. Germline V lookup: CDR1 MNHNY, CDR2 SVGAGI (reference sequence). The V and J ends lost 5 bases and 3 bases respectively, with 11 bases between them. The CDR3 spans 14 residues. Study findings and constraints: Depth was large, yet rarefaction showed that sorted-subset sequencing was incomplete.

The material sequenced was memory CD4+ T cells sorted from blood. As for subset: CD45RA-negative fraction. This sequence joins TRBV6-6 and TRBJ2-1; D is uncertain. The sequence was collected from a woman aged 25-40 years in good health. CDR3 sequence (DNA): TGTGCCAGCAGTGGCCCCGGGCTCTACAATGAGCAGTTCTTC. It codes for CASSGPGLYNEQFF.